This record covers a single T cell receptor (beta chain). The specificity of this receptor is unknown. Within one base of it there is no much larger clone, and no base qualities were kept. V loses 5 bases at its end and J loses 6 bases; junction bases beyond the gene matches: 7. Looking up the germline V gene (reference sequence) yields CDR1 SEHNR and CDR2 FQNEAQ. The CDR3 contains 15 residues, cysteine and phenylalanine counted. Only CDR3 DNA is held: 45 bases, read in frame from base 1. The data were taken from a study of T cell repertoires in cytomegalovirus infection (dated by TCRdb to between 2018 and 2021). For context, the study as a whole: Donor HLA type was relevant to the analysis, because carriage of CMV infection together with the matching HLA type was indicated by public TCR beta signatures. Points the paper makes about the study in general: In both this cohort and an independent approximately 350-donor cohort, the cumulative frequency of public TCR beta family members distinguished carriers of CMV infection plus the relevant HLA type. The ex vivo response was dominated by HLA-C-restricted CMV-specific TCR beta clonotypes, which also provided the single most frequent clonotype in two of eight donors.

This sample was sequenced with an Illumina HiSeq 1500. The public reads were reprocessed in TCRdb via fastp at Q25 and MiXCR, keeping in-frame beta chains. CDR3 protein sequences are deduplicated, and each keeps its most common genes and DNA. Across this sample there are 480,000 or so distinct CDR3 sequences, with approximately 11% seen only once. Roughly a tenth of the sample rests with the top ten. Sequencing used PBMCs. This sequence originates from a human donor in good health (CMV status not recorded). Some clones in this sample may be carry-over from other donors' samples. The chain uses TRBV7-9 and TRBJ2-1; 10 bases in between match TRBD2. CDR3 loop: CASSLPSGGVNEQFF. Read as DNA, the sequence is TGTGCCAGCAGCCTCCCAAGCGGGGGGGTCAATGAGCAGTTCTTC.